The 23 T cell receptor beta chains below all came from one sample that was sequenced in a study of CD8+CD57+ T cells in acquired aplastic anemia. Genomic DNA, serving as template, underwent TCR beta VDJ and CDR3 profiling. TCRdb reanalysed the reads using MiXCR and keeps one entry per CDR3 protein. The sample has about 210,000 distinct CDR3 sequences, 34% seen once. Sequences were obtained from sorted CD4+, CD8+, or CD8+CD57+ T cells (not recorded which) from PBMCs. These receptors were collected from a human donor in good health, serving as a control.

The chain is built from TRBV20-1 and TRBJ2-2; D is perhaps TRBD1 (5 bases). This CDR3 contains 17 residues. The V and J ends lost 0 bases and 1 base respectively, with 15 bases between them. From germline, CDR1 is DFQATT and CDR2 SNEGSKA (reference sequence). CDR3 amino acids: CSARDISGSLNTGELFF. The CDR3 bases are TGCAGTGCTAGAGACATATCAGGGTCCCTGAACACCGGGGAGCTGTTTTTT.

The chain combines TRBV5-6 with TRBJ1-1; D call uncertain. The V end lost 4 bases, the J end lost 5 bases, and 15 bases lay between the germline ends. Germline lookup yields CDR1 SGHDT and CDR2 YYEEEE. The CDR3 has 14 residues. The DNA for the CDR3 is TGTGCCAGCAGCCTTATGTCTCACCCGACTGAAGCTTTCTTT. This codes for CASSLMSHPTEAFF.

This clonotype has ten or more counts. V is TRBV2 and J is TRBJ1-2, with a weak D call TRBD1 (6 bases). V gave up 2 bases and J gave up 7 bases, with 17 bases separating them. Germline V gene sequence: CDR1 SNHLY, CDR2 FYNNEI. The CDR3 totals 15 residues. CDR3 DNA: TGTGCCAGCAGTGAACTGGGGGGCGCTTTTAGTGGCTACACCTTC. Protein sequence: CASSELGGAFSGYTF.

This chain joins TRBV15 and TRBJ2-7, with D perhaps matching TRBD2 (5 bases). Trimming took off 4 bases at V and 4 bases at J, with 14 bases between the two ends. Germline assignment: CDR1 LNHNV and CDR2 YYDKDF (reference sequence). The CDR3 totals 14 residues. The CDR3 reads CATSKNTGWYEQYF. The CDR3 nucleotides read TGTGCCACCAGCAAAAATACGGGATGGTACGAGCAGTACTTC.

This chain links TRBV10-3 with TRBJ2-5, with 9 bases aligning to TRBD2. The CDR3 extends over 14 amino acids. The trim removed 2 bases at V and 4 bases at J, leaving 2 bases unmatched. Germline-derived CDR1 and CDR2 are ENHRY and SYGVKD. CDR3 sequence: CAISEIAGVETQYF. The CDR3 DNA reads TGTGCCATCAGTGAGATAGCGGGGGTAGAGACCCAGTACTTC.

In its sample, this clonotype was seen many times. V is TRBV7-7 and J is TRBJ2-1, with D maybe TRBD1 (5 bases). The length of the CDR3 is 13 residues. V lost 5 bases and J 7 bases, leaving 12 bases between the germline ends. Per the germline V gene, CDR1 is SSHAT and CDR2 is FNYEAQ (reference sequence). CDR3 protein: CASSPLTANEQFF. The DNA for the CDR3 is TGTGCCAGCAGCCCCCTGACAGCGAATGAGCAGTTCTTC.

The chain combines TRBV20-1 with TRBJ1-5; D ambiguous. This CDR3 region has 12 residues. V lost 6 bases and J lost 3, with 9 bases in between. The germline V gene encodes CDR1 DFQATT and CDR2 SNEGSKA (reference sequence). The CDR3 here is CSAGYLNQPQHF. Here the CDR3 DNA reads TGCAGTGCAGGGTATCTCAATCAGCCCCAGCATTTT.

This clonotype was counted only a few times. The J gene is TRBJ1-1, the V gene TRBV7-3; D may be TRBD1 (6 bases). Germline CDR1 and CDR2: SGHTA and FQGTGA. The V end lost 5 bases, the J end lost 1 base, and 20 bases lay between the germline ends. The CDR3 is 17 residues long. The CDR3 region is CASSPRMSQGGNTEAFF. DNA for the CDR3: TGTGCCAGCAGCCCGCGAATGTCACAGGGAGGGAACACTGAAGCTTTCTTT.

The CDR3 DNA follows: TGTGCCAGCAGTTACCAGGGGGCTGGGGAAAAACTGTTTTTT. It yields the protein CASSYQGAGEKLFF. V usage is TRBV6-5 and J usage is TRBJ1-4; TRBD1 agrees at 8 bases. The length of the CDR3 is 14 residues. Germline trimming cut 2 bases from V and 8 bases from J; bases unmatched to any gene: 4. Germline values: CDR1 MNHEY, CDR2 SVGAGI.

As concerns this clonotype: Since a much larger clone is just one base distant, this may be a read error. V gene TRBV20-1 combines with J gene TRBJ1-1, with 7 bases that match TRBD1. V gave up 5 bases and J gave up 2 bases; unmatched junction bases: 14. CDR1 and CDR2 (germline): DFQATT, SNEGSKA (reference sequence). CDR3 size: 16 residues. As DNA, the CDR3 is TGCAGTGCTGGGGGTAACGACAGGGTATCTAACACTGAAGCTTTCTTT. The encoded protein is CSAGGNDRVSNTEAFF.

This clonotype was observed many times. The chain couples TRBV5-1 to TRBJ2-1; D unresolved. CDR1 is SGHRS, CDR2 YFSETQ, per germline. V lost 0 bases to trimming and J lost 2 bases, with 0 bases between them. The CDR3 consists of 12 residues. The DNA for the CDR3 is TGCGCCAGCAGCTTGGCCTACAATGAGCAGTTCTTC. Protein product: CASSLAYNEQFF.

This clonotype turned up a few times. J is TRBJ1-3 and V is TRBV2; unclear D gene. The V gene lost 3 bases and the J gene lost 3 bases, with 12 bases spanning the gap. Germline V gene lookup returns CDR1 SNHLY and CDR2 FYNNEI. The CDR3 totals 15 residues. The CDR3 spells CASSDREKDGNTIYF. CDR3 nucleotide sequence: TGTGCCAGCAGTGACCGGGAAAAAGATGGAAACACCATATATTTT.

The chain combines TRBV6-2 or TRBV6-3 with TRBJ2-2; TRBD1 is a possible D gene (6 bases). The V end was cut by 0 bases, the J end by 4 bases, with 12 bases between. The CDR3 length is 16 residues. Germline CDR1 is MNHEY and CDR2 is SVGEGT. CDR3 loop: CASSYSKTGPTGELFF. The CDR3 region has the DNA TGTGCCAGCAGTTACTCGAAGACAGGACCCACCGGGGAGCTGTTTTTT.

This clonotype was seen ten or more times. The chain is built from TRBV11-2 and TRBJ2-7; D gene unclear. This CDR3 region has 14 residues. The V gene's germline CDR1 is SGHAT and CDR2 FQNNGV. With 3 bases removed from V and 2 bases from J, the gap between germline ends came to 11 bases. The CDR3 DNA reads as TGTGCCAGCAGCTTGGGTTGGAGTGCCTACGAGCAGTACTTC. The encoded protein is CASSLGWSAYEQYF.

J is TRBJ2-7 and V is TRBV15; no firm D call. There are 14 residues in the CDR3. Germline lookup yields CDR1 LNHNV and CDR2 YYDKDF (reference sequence). Trimming cost V 5 bases and J 3 bases, with 14 bases left between them. This CDR3 is CATSAGSYGYEQYF. In DNA form, the CDR3 reads TGTGCCACCAGCGCCGGATCCTATGGCTACGAGCAGTACTTC. The full variable domain, rest sourced from reference TRBV15 and TRBJ2-7, is DAMVIQNPRYQVTQFGKPVTLSCSQTLNHNVMYWYQQKSSQAPKLLFHYYDKDFNNEADTPDNFQSRRPNTSFCFLDIRSPGLGDTAMYLCATSAGSYGYEQYFGPGTRLTVT.

This clonotype came up many times. This chain links TRBV5-5 with TRBJ1-2, with D uncertain. CDR1 is SGHKS and CDR2 is YYEKEE in the germline V gene (reference sequence). Between the trimmed V and J ends, which lost 4 bases and 8 bases, there was a span of 15 bases. The CDR3 has 13 amino acids. The CDR3 region has the DNA TGTGCCAGCAGCCCAAGGACGGGGTACGGCTACACCTTC. Translation: CASSPRTGYGYTF.

This clonotype showed up just a few times. The chain has TRBV5-4 and TRBJ2-3, with 12 bases lining up with TRBD2. CDR3 size: 18 residues. Trimming at V came to 4 bases and at J to 7 bases, leaving 16 bases not matched to a gene. Germline V gives CDR1 SGHNT, CDR2 YYREEE (reference sequence). The CDR3 reads CASSGGTSGLGWSNTQYF. The CDR3 coding sequence is TGTGCCAGCAGCGGGGGGACTAGCGGGCTTGGTTGGTCTAATACGCAGTATTTT. Using reference TRBV5-4 and TRBJ2-3 for the parts outside the CDR3, the full variable domain is ETGVTQSPTHLIKTRGQQVTLRCSSQSGHNTVSWYQQALGQGPQFIFQYYREEENGRGNFPPRFSGLQFPNYSSELNVNALELDDSALYLCASSGGTSGLGWSNTQYFGPGTRLTVL.

This clonotype was observed many times. The V and J genes are TRBV29-1 and TRBJ2-7; the D is unclear. The germline gives CDR1 SQVTM, CDR2 ANQGSEA. The germline V and J ends were trimmed by 1 base and 6 bases, with 7 bases remaining between them. The CDR3 runs to 11 residues. The CDR3 loop reads CSVEAQAEQYF. The DNA of the CDR3 is TGCAGCGTTGAAGCCCAAGCCGAGCAGTACTTC.

Many counts were recorded for this clonotype. The J gene is TRBJ1-2, the V gene TRBV6-1; maybe TRBD1 (5 bases). This CDR3 contains 13 residues. Germline CDR1 and CDR2: MNHNS and SASEGT. V lost 3 bases to trimming and J lost 2 bases, with 7 bases between them. The CDR3 is CASSESGNYGYTF. As DNA, the CDR3 is TGTGCCAGCAGTGAGTCAGGGAACTATGGCTACACCTTC.

This clonotype occurred a few times. V gene TRBV29-1 combines with J gene TRBJ1-2; D is ambiguous. Trimming cost V 0 bases and J 10 bases, with 9 bases left between them. The CDR3 is 11 residues long. CDR1 is SQVTM, CDR2 ANQGSEA, per germline. Written as DNA, the CDR3 is TGCAGCGTTGAAGATCGAGACCACTACACCTTC. It specifies CSVEDRDHYTF.

This clonotype was recorded many times. V is TRBV11-2 and J is TRBJ2-1, with unresolved D. The CDR3 consists of 14 residues. CDR1 is SGHAT and CDR2 is FQNNGV in the germline V gene. Trimming pared 0 bases from V and 6 bases from J, leaving 9 bases between. The DNA for the CDR3 is TGTGCCAGCAGCTTAGATTACGCTACCAATGAGCAGTTCTTC. It is translated as CASSLDYATNEQFF.

With regard to this clonotype: A junction boundary mismatches the germline segment, possibly from a read error. The V call is TRBV24-1, the J call TRBJ1-1; 7 positions agree with TRBD1. The CDR3 runs 13 residues. CDR1 is KGHDR, CDR2 SFDVKD, per germline. The CDR3 DNA reads TGTGCCACCAGATCGGACAGGAACACTGAAGCTTCCTTT. Protein: CATRSDRNTEASF.

As concerns this clonotype: This could be a read error, since a much larger clone is one nucleotide away. This chain connects TRBV19 to TRBJ2-5; the D is unclear. CDR3 size: 15 residues. Germline CDR1 is LNHDA and CDR2 is SQIVND (reference sequence). CDR3 DNA: TGTGCCAGTGGTATAGCAGCACACCGTCCGGAGACCCAGTACTTC. It yields the protein CASGIAAHRPETQYF.